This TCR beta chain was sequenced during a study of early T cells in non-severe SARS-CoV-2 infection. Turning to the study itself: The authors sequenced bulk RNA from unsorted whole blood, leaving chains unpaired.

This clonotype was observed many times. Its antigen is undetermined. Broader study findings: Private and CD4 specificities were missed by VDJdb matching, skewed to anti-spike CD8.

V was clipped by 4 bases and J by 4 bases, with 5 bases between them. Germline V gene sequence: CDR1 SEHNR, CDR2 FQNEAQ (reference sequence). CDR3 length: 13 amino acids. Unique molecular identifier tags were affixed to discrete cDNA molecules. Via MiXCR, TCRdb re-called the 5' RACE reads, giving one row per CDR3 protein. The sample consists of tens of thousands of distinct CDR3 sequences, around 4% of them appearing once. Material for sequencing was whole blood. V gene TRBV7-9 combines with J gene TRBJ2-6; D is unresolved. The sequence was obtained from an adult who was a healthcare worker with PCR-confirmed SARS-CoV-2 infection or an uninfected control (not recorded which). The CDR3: CASSSSGANVLTF. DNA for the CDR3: TGTGCCAGCAGCTCCTCCGGGGCCAACGTCCTGACTTTC.